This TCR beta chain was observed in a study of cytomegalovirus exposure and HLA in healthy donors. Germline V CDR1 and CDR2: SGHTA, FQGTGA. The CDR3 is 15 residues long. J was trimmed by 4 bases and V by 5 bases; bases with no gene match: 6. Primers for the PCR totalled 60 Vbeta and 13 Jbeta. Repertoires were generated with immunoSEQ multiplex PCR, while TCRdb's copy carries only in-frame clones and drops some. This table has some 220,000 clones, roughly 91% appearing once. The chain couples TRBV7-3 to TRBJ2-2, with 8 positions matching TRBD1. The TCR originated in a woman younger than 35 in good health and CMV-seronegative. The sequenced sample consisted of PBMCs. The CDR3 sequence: CASSRAGGATGELFF. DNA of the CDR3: TGTGCCAGCAGCCGGGCAGGGGGCGCCACCGGGGAGCTGTTTTTT.